These 15 T cell receptor beta chains were all obtained from the same sample, sequenced in a study of blood T cells in healthy people across ages. Together with a sample-barcoded 5' primer, a J-beta primer mix was included in a second PCR lasting roughly 6 to 12 cycles. TCRdb redid the calling of the 5' RACE reads with MiXCR, one entry per CDR3 protein. The sample lists some 1.1 million distinct CDR3 sequences, approximately 38% occurring once. Sequencing was done on a sample of blood. Receptor source: a man aged 18 to 30 in good health.

Notes on this clonotype: A much larger clonotype is one base distant, so this may be a read error. The gene calls are TRBV10-3 and TRBJ2-5, with no clear D. This CDR3 is built from 12 residues. Per the germline V gene, CDR1 is ENHRY and CDR2 is SYGVKD. CDR3 loop: CATSDPRETQYF. The CDR3, as DNA: TGTGCCACCAGTGACCCACGGGAGACCCAGTACTTC.

The chain is built from TRBV18 and TRBJ2-7; D is unresolved. The germline V gene encodes CDR1 KGHSH and CDR2 LQKENI. CDR3 size: 14 residues. V lost 8 bases to trimming and J lost 3 bases, with 17 bases between them. The CDR3 protein is CASAPSDVGYEQYF. The DNA of the CDR3 is TGTGCCAGCGCCCCGTCGGACGTAGGCTACGAGCAGTACTTC.

This clonotype was detected only once. The junction shows a germline mismatch at one end, possibly a read error. The J gene is TRBJ2-5, the V gene TRBV6-5; 8 bases are shared with TRBD1. TRBJ2-4 explains the end of the DNA better; the J call may be wrong. The CDR3 has 13 amino acids. Per germline, CDR1 MNHEY and CDR2 SVGAGI. CDR3 loop: CANSRQGKNIQYF. The CDR3 DNA reads as TGTGCCAACAGTCGACAGGGGAAAAACATTCAGTACTTC.

CDR3 in DNA: TGTGCCTGGAGCCCCCAACAGGGAGTGGTCTATGGCTACACCTTC. This encodes CAWSPQQGVVYGYTF. The chain employs TRBV30 and TRBJ1-2; tentative D call: TRBD1 (6 bases). Trimming removed 3 bases from V and 4 bases from J, with 18 bases in between. Germline loops: CDR1 GTSNPN, CDR2 SVGIG (reference sequence). CDR3 length equals 15 residues.

The genes are TRBV5-1 and TRBJ2-2; D remains unclear. CDR3 length: 15 residues. V gave up 0 bases and J gave up 2 bases, with 8 bases separating them. The germline V gene has CDR1 SGHRS and CDR2 YFSETQ. CDR3 DNA sequence: TGCGCCAGCAGCTTGGAGCCCGAAAACACCGGGGAGCTGTTTTTT. Translating gives CASSLEPENTGELFF. Together with reference TRBV5-1 and TRBJ2-2, the CDR3 gives the full variable domain: KAGVTQTPRYLIKTRGQQVTLSCSPISGHRSVSWYQQTPGQGLQFLFEYFSETQRNKGNFPGRFSGRQFSNSRSEMNVSTLELGDSALYLCASSLEPENTGELFFGEGSRLTVL.

This clonotype was seen more than once but under ten times. The chain recombines TRBV29-1 with TRBJ2-1; possible D gene TRBD2, 5 bases. Germline V CDR1 and CDR2: SQVTM, ANQGSEA. Trimming took 3 bases from V and 4 from J, leaving 16 bases between them. The CDR3 length is 15 residues. CDR3 sequence reads: CSVDGLLGRYNEQFF. The CDR3, as DNA: TGCAGCGTTGACGGACTGCTTGGGAGATACAATGAGCAGTTCTTC.

The rearrangement uses TRBV18 and TRBJ2-5; TRBD2 is a possible D gene (5 bases). The V and J ends lost 4 bases and 1 base respectively, with 10 bases between them. The CDR3 runs to 14 residues. Germline-derived CDR1 and CDR2 are KGHSH and LQKENI. The CDR3 is CASSLLAIQETQYF. The CDR3 nucleotides are TGTGCCAGCTCACTCTTAGCGATCCAAGAGACCCAGTACTTC.

The chain links TRBV25-1 to TRBJ2-3; D gene unclear. This CDR3 is built from 14 residues. From germline, CDR1 is MGHDK and CDR2 SYGVNS. The V end was cut by 4 bases, the J end by 3 bases, with 11 bases between. The chain's CDR3 is CASSAKDLTDTQYF. CDR3 DNA sequence: TGTGCCAGCAGTGCAAAGGACCTTACAGATACGCAGTATTTT.

This clonotype was observed a handful of times. The rearrangement links TRBV6-2 or TRBV6-3 to TRBJ1-5; maybe TRBD1 (5 bases). Germline V gene lookup returns CDR1 MNHEY and CDR2 SVGEGT. There are 13 residues in the CDR3. The chain's CDR3 is CATGPWAYQPQHF. DNA for the CDR3: TGTGCTACGGGGCCGTGGGCCTATCAGCCCCAGCATTTT.

The chain couples TRBV7-2 to TRBJ2-1, with 10 bases lining up with TRBD2. The CDR3 is 16 amino acids. V was clipped by 5 bases and J by 11 bases; unmatched bases: 15. In germline, CDR1 is SGHTA, CDR2 FQGNSA. The CDR3 is CASSRVGGLAEEQQFF. As DNA, the CDR3 is TGTGCCAGCAGCCGAGTTGGAGGACTAGCGGAGGAACAGCAGTTCTTC.

This clonotype was recorded a few times. The chain joins TRBV2 to TRBJ2-3; perhaps TRBD2 as D (6 bases). V was pared by 8 bases and J by 4 bases, with 16 bases between. The CDR3 length is 14 residues. Germline-derived CDR1 and CDR2 are SNHLY and FYNNEI. CDR3 region: CASGGSVSPDTQYF. In DNA, the CDR3 is TGTGCCAGCGGAGGGTCCGTTTCACCAGATACGCAGTATTTT.

In its sample, this clonotype was seen a few times. The chain links TRBV27 to TRBJ2-5; D uncertain. The CDR3 runs to 16 residues. Germline CDR1 reads MNHEY; CDR2 reads SMNVEV (reference sequence). Trimming removed 8 bases from V and 11 bases from J, with 30 bases in between. The CDR3 DNA is TGTGCCAGCGGCAAATCAGGACGGATGGGGTACAATGAGCAGTACTTC. It is translated as CASGKSGRMGYNEQYF.

The V call is TRBV5-1, the J call TRBJ1-1; weak D call: TRBD1 (5 bases). CDR3 size: 16 residues. The germline CDR1 and CDR2 sequences are SGHRS and YFSETQ. V lost 4 bases and J lost 5, with 21 bases in between. This CDR3 is CASSDGGSQGVTEAFF. In DNA form, the CDR3 reads TGCGCCAGCAGCGATGGAGGGAGCCAAGGGGTTACTGAAGCTTTCTTT.

Remarks on this clonotype: At one boundary the junction diverges from the germline segment, which might be a read error. The chain links TRBV3-1 to TRBJ2-7; 9 nucleotides match TRBD2. This CDR3 comprises 15 residues. Germline loops: CDR1 LGHDT, CDR2 YNNKEL (reference sequence). The DNA of the CDR3 is TGTGCCAGCTGCCAAGCGGGACTAGCCGACCGAGAGCAGTACTTC. The encoded protein is CASCQAGLADREQYF.

The genes are TRBV20-1 and TRBJ2-2; TRBD2 matches at 10 bases. Germline CDR1 reads DFQATT; CDR2 reads SNEGSKA (reference sequence). The CDR3 contains 16 residues. With V trimmed by 0 bases and J by 4 bases, 5 bases remained unmatched. CDR3 protein: CSARDRQRGGTGELFF. CDR3 nucleotides: TGCAGTGCTAGAGATCGACAGCGGGGGGGCACCGGGGAGCTGTTTTTT.